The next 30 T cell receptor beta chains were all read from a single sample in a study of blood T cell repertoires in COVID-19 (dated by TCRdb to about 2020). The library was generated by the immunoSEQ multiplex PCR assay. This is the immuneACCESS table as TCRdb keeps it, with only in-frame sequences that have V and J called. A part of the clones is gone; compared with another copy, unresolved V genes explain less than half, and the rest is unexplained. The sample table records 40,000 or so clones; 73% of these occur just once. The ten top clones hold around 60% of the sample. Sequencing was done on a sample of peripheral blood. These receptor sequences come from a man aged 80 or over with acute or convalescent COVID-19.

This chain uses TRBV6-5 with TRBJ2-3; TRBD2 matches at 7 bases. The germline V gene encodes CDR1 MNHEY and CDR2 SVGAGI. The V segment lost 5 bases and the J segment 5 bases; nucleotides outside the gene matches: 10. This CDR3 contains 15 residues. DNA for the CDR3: TGTGCCAGCAGTCCTTCCGGACTAGGGATAGATACGCAGTATTTT. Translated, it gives CASSPSGLGIDTQYF.

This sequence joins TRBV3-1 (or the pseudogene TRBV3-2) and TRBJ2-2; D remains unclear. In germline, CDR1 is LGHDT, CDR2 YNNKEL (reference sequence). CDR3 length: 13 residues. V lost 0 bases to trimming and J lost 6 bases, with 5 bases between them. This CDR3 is CASSQDQSGELFF. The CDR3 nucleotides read TGTGCCAGCAGCCAAGATCAGTCCGGGGAGCTGTTTTTT.

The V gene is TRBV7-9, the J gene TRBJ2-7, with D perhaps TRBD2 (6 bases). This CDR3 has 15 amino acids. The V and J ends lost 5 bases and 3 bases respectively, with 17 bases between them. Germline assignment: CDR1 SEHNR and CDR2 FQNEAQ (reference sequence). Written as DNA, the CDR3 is TGTGCCAGCAGCCTCCCCGGGACTCGAGACTACGAGCAGTACTTC. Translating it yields CASSLPGTRDYEQYF.

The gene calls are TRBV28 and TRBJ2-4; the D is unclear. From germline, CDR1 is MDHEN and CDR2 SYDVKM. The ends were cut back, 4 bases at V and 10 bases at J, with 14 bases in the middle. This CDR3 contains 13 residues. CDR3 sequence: CASSSTNRPIQYF. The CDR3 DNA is TGTGCCAGCAGTTCCACGAACAGACCGATTCAGTACTTC.

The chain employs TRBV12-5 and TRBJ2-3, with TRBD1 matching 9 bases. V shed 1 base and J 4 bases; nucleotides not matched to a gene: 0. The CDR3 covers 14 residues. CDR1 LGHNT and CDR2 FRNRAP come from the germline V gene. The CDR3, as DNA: TGTGCTAGTGGTTTGGGACAGGGGGCAGATACGCAGTATTTT. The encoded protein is CASGLGQGADTQYF. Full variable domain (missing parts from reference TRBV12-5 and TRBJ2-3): DARVTQTPRHKVTEMGQEVTMRCQPILGHNTVFWYRQTMMQGLELLAYFRNRAPLDDSGMPKDRFSAEMPDATLATLKIQPSEPRDSAVYFCASGLGQGADTQYFGPGTRLTVL.

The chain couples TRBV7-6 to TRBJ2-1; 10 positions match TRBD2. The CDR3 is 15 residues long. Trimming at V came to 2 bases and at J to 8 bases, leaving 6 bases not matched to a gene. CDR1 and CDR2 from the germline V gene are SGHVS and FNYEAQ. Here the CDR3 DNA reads TGTGCCAGCAGCTTAAGTGGGACTAGCGTAGATGAGCAGTTCTTC. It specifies CASSLSGTSVDEQFF.

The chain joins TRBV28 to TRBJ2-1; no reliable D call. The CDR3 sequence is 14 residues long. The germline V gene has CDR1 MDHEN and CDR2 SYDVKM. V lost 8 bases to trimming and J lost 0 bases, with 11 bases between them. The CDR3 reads CASVRSGSYNEQFF. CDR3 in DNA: TGTGCCAGCGTAAGGAGTGGCTCCTACAATGAGCAGTTCTTC.

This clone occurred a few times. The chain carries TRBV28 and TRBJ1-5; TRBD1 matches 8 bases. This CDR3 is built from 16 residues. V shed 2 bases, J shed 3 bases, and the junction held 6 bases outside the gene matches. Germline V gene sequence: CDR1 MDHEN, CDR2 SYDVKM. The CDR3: CASSLSWTGYNQPQHF. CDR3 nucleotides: TGTGCCAGCAGTTTAAGTTGGACAGGGTACAATCAGCCCCAGCATTTT. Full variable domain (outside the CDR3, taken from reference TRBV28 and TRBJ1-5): DVKVTQSSRYLVKRTGEKVFLECVQDMDHENMFWYRQDPGLGLRLIYFSYDVKMKEKGDIPEGYSVSREKKERFSLILESASTNQTSMYLCASSLSWTGYNQPQHFGDGTRLSIL.

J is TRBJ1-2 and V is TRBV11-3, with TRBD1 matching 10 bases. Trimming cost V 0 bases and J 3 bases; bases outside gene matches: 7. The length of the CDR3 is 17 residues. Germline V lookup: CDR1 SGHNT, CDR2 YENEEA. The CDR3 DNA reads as TGTGCCAGCAGCTTAGATAGACGGGACAGGGGAGACTATGGCTACACCTTC. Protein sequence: CASSLDRRDRGDYGYTF.

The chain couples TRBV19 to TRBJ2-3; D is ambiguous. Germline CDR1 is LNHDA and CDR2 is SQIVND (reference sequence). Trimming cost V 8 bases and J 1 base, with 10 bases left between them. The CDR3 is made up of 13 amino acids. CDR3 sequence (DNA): TGTGCCAGTTTGGGCCGACGCACAGATACGCAGTATTTT. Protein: CASLGRRTDTQYF.

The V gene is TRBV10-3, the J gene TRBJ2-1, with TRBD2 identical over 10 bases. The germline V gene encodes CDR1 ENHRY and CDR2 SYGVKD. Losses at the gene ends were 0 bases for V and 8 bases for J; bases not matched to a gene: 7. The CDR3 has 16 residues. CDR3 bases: TGTGCCATCAGTGAGTCTGGAGCGGGAGGGAGGCATGAGCAGTTCTTC. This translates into CAISESGAGGRHEQFF.

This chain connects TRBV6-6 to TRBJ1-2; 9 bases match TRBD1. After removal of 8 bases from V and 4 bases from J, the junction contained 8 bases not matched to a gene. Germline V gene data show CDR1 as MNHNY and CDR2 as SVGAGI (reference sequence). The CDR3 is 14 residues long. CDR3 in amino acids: CASGIRTGVYGYTF. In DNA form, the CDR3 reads TGTGCCAGCGGAATCCGGACAGGGGTCTATGGCTACACCTTC.

The CDR3, as DNA: TGTGCCAGCTCACCACTATCAGGGGGAGAGCAGTACTTC. It translates to CASSPLSGGEQYF. The genes are TRBV18 and TRBJ2-7; 7 nucleotides agree with TRBD1. V shed 1 base, J shed 7 bases, and the junction held 4 bases outside the gene matches. Germline values: CDR1 KGHSH, CDR2 LQKENI. The CDR3 is made up of 13 amino acids. Combining the CDR3 with reference TRBV18 and TRBJ2-7 gives the whole variable domain NAGVMQNPRHLVRRRGQEARLRCSPMKGHSHVYWYRQLPEEGLKFMVYLQKENIIDESGMPKERFSAEFPKEGPSILRIQQVVRGDSAAYFCASSPLSGGEQYFGPGTRLTVT.

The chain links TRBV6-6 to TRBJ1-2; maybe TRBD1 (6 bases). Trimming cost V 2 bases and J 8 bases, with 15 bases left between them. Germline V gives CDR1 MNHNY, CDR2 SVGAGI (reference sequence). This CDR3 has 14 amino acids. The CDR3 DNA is TGTGCCAGCAGTTACCTACGACAGGATCAGGGCTACACCTTC. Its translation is CASSYLRQDQGYTF.

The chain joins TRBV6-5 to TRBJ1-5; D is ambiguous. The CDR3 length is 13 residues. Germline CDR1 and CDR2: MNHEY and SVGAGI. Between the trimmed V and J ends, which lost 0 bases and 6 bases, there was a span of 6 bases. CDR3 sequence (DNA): TGTGCCAGCAGTTACTCGACTGGTCAGCCCCAGCATTTT. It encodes CASSYSTGQPQHF.

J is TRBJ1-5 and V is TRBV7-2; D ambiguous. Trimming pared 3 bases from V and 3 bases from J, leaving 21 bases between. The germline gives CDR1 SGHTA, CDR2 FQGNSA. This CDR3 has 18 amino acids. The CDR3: CASSFYPGGVIVNQPQHF. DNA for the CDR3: TGTGCCAGCAGCTTTTACCCAGGAGGAGTTATAGTCAATCAGCCCCAGCATTTT.

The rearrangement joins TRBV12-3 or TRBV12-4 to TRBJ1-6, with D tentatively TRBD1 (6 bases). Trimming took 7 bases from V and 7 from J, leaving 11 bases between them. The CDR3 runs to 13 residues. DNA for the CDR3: TGTGCCAGCACCAGCCAGGGGAATTCACCCCTCCACTTT. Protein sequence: CASTSQGNSPLHF.

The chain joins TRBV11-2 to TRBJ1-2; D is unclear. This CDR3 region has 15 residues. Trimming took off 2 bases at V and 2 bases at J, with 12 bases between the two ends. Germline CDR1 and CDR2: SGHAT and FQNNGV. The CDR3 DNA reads TGTGCCAGCAGCTTAATCGGGTCTTGGAACTATGGCTACACCTTC. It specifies CASSLIGSWNYGYTF.

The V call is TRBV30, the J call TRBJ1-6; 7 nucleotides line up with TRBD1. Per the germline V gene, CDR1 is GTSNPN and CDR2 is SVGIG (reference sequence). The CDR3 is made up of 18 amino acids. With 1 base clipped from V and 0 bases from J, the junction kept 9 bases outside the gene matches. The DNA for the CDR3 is TGTGCCTGGAGTGACGGACAGGATCAGAGCTCCTATAATTCACCCCTCCACTTT. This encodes CAWSDGQDQSSYNSPLHF.

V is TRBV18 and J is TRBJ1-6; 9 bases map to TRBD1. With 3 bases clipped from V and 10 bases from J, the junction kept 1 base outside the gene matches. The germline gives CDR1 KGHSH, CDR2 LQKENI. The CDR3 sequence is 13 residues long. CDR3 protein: CASSPTGGSPLHF. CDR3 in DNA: TGTGCCAGCTCACCTACAGGGGGCTCACCCCTCCACTTT.

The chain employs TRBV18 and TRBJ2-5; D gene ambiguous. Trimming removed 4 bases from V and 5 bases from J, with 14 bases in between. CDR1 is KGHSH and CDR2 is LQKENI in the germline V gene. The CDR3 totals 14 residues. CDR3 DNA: TGTGCCAGCTCACTGCTGAGTGACAAGGAGACCCAGTACTTC. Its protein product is CASSLLSDKETQYF.

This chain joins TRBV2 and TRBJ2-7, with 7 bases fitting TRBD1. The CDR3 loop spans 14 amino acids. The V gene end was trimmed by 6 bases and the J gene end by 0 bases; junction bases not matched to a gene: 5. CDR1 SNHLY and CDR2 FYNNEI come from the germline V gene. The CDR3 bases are TGTGCCAGCAGGTCGGACAGGAACTCCTACGAGCAGTACTTC. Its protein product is CASRSDRNSYEQYF.

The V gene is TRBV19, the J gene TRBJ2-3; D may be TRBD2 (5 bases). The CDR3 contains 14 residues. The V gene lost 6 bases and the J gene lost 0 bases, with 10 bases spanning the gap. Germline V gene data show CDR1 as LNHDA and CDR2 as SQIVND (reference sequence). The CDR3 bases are TGTGCCAGTAGCAGGACTGGAAGCACAGATACGCAGTATTTT. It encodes CASSRTGSTDTQYF.

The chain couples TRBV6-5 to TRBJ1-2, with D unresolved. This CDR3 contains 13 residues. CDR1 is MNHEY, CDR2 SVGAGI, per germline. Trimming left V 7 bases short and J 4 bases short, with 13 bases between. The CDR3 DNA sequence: TGTGCCAGCAAGACGGCAGGTCCCTATGGCTACACCTTC. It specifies CASKTAGPYGYTF.

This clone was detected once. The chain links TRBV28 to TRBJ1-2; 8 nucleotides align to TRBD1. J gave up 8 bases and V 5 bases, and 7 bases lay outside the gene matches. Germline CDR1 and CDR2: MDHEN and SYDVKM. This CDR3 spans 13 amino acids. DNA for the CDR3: TGTGCCAGCAGTCTTCAGGGGGCGCGGGGCTACACCTTC. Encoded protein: CASSLQGARGYTF.

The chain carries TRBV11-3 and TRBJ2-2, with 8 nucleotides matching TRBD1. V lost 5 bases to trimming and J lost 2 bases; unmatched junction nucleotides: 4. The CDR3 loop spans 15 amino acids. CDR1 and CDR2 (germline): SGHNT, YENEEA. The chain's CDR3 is CASSHGTGNTGELFF. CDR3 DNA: TGTGCCAGCAGCCACGGGACAGGAAACACCGGGGAGCTGTTTTTT. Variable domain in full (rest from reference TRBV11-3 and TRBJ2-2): EAGVVQSPRYKIIEKKQPVAFWCNPISGHNTLYWYLQNLGQGPELLIRYENEEAVDDSQLPKDRFSAERLKGVDSTLKIQPAELGDSAVYLCASSHGTGNTGELFFGEGSRLTVL.

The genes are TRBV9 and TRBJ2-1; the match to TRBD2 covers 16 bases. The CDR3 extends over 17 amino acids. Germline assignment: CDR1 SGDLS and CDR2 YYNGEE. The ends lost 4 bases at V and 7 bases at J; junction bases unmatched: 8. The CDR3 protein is CASSRGLAGGPGNEQFF. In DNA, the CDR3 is TGTGCCAGCAGCAGGGGACTAGCGGGAGGGCCGGGAAATGAGCAGTTCTTC.

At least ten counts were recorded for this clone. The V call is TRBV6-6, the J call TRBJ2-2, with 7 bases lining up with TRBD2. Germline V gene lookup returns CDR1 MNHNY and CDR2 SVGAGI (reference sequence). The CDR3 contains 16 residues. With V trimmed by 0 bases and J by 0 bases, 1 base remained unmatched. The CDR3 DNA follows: TGTGCCAGCAGTTACTCGGGGGGGGCGAACACCGGGGAGCTGTTTTTT. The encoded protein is CASSYSGGANTGELFF.

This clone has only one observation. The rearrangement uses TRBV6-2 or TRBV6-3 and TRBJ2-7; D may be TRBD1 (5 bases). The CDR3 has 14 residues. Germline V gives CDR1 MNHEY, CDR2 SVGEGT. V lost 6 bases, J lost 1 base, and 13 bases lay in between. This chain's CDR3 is CASSLTGQSYEQYF. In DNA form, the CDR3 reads TGTGCCAGCAGCCTTACAGGCCAATCCTACGAGCAGTACTTC.

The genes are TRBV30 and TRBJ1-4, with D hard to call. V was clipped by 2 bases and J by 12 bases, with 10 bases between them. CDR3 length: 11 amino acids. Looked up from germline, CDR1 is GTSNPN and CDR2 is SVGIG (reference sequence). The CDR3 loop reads CAWSPSYQLFF. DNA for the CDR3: TGTGCCTGGAGTCCGTCTTATCAACTGTTTTTT.